Listed below are T cell receptor beta chains from one sample, sequenced in a study of shared clonotypes between healthy human individuals. Sequencing used immunoSEQ multiplex PCR; TCRdb keeps in-frame clones, though not all of them. This repertoire shows over 950,000 clones, 77% found once; its top ten account for almost 0.9%. Material: memory CD4+ T cells from PBMCs. These receptors originate from a man between 18 and 29 years old in good health. Some clones in this sample may be carry-over from other donors' samples. Each CDR3 is given with its conserved first and last residue. The D gene is left open where the match is weak. Only part of the rows carry a size: once, few, many, or a class if the clone is expanded.

size | D | J | V | DNA | CDR3
few | - | TRBJ2-2 | TRBV9 | TGTGCCAGCGAGAGGGAGCCGAACACCGGGGAGCTGTTTTTT | CASEREPNTGELFF
once | - | TRBJ2-2 | TRBV6-5 | TGTGCCAGCAGTTACGAAACAGGGCGGAACACCGGGGAGCTGTTTTTT | CASSYETGRNTGELFF
once | TRBD2 | TRBJ2-7 | TRBV11-2 | TGTGCCAGCAGGGGACTAGGAGGGAACGAGCAGTACTTC | CASRGLGGNEQYF
- | TRBD1 | TRBJ1-4 | TRBV5-1 | TGCGCCAGCAGCTCATCACAGGGGGCGGATGAAAAACTGTTTTTT | CASSSSQGADEKLFF
- | TRBD1 | TRBJ1-1 | TRBV28 | TGTGCCAGCACCCCCGCCGGACAGGGGGCTTTTCTCGCTGAAGCTTTCTTT | CASTPAGQGAFLAEAFF
- | - | TRBJ2-2 | TRBV11-3 | TGTGCCAGCAGCCGAAACCCTCGACAGGGAGGGTCCGGGGAGCTGTTTTTT | CASSRNPRQGGSGELFF
many | - | TRBJ1-4 | TRBV7-2 | TGTGCCAGCAGCTTGGGACCTGGGGATGAAAAACTGTTTTTT | CASSLGPGDEKLFF
- | - | TRBJ1-3 | TRBV21-1 | TGTGCCAGGCCCGGGACAGGGGCCTCGAGCTCTGGAAACACCATATATTTT | CARPGTGASSSGNTIYF
- | - | TRBJ1-1 | TRBV7-8 | TGTGCAAGCGGGTCGGGGAGGGGTGAAGCTTTCTTT | CASGSGRGEAFF
- | TRBD1 | TRBJ2-2 | TRBV7-2 | TGTGCCAGCAGCCCGCCGACAGGGCTAAACACCGGGGAGCTGTTTTTT | CASSPPTGLNTGELFF
- | TRBD1 | TRBJ2-7 | TRBV5-1 | TGCGCCAGCAGCTTGACAGGGGGCTGGGAGCAGTACTTC | CASSLTGGWEQYF
few | - | TRBJ1-2 | TRBV2 | TGTGCCAGCAGTGGGCAGGGGTTAAACTATGGCTACACCTTC | CASSGQGLNYGYTF
- | TRBD1 | TRBJ2-5 | TRBV5-1 | TGCGCCAGCAGCTTGGTGGGGACAGGGGCAGAGACCCAGTACTTC | CASSLVGTGAETQYF
- | - | TRBJ2-5 | TRBV9 | TGTGCCAGCAGCGTAGCGCCATGGGAGACCCAGTACTTC | CASSVAPWETQYF
- | TRBD1 | TRBJ2-7 | TRBV6-5 | TGTGCCAGCAGCCTTTCGACAGGGGGCGTCGGCGAGCAGTACTTC | CASSLSTGGVGEQYF
- | - | TRBJ2-5 | TRBV6-6 | TGTGCCAGCAGTTACGTTGTAGCGGAGTCCCAAGAGACCCAGTACTTC | CASSYVVAESQETQYF
- | - | TRBJ1-2 | TRBV28 | TGTGCCAGCAGTTTCGGGCAGGGACCCTTTAACTATGGCTACACCTTC | CASSFGQGPFNYGYTF
once | TRBD2 | TRBJ2-7 | TRBV5-1 | TGCGCCAGCAGACAAGGACTAGCGGGCCCCTACGAGCAGTACTTC | CASRQGLAGPYEQYF
once | TRBD1 | TRBJ2-1 | TRBV19 | TGTGCCAGTAGTAGAGGACAGGGAAAGCAGTTCTTC | CASSRGQGKQFF
- | - | TRBJ2-7 | TRBV15 | TGTGCCACCAGCAGAGATCAGGGCTTAACCTACGAGCAGTACTTC | CATSRDQGLTYEQYF
- | - | TRBJ1-3 | TRBV10-2 | TGCGCCAGCAGTGCTGACATCTCTGGAAACACCATATATTTT | CASSADISGNTIYF
- | - | TRBJ2-5 | TRBV30 | TGTGCCTGGAGTGTAGGGGGAGCGGTAAAGACCCAGTACTTC | CAWSVGGAVKTQYF
- | - | TRBJ1-1 | TRBV7-8 | TGTGCCAGCAGCTACCGCAGGGTTAGGATGAACACTGAAGCTTTCTTT | CASSYRRVRMNTEAFF
- | - | TRBJ2-7 | TRBV7-8 | TGTGCCAGCAGCTTAGCGATAGGGGGGCGAGAGCAGTACTTC | CASSLAIGGREQYF
- | TRBD1 | TRBJ2-3 | TRBV2 | TGTGCCAGCAGTCCGGGACAGGGGTTTGCAGATACGCAGTATTTT | CASSPGQGFADTQYF
- | - | TRBJ2-2 | TRBV11-2 | TGTGCCAGCACCAACCTCGGGACTTCCACCGGGGAGCTGTTTTTT | CASTNLGTSTGELFF
- | TRBD1 | TRBJ1-1 | TRBV19 | TGTGCCAGTAGTATGAGGGGACAGGGGCGTAACACTGAAGCTTTCTTT | CASSMRGQGRNTEAFF
- | - | TRBJ1-2 | TRBV29-1 | TGCAGCGTACTACGAGCCGGGCGAGACTATGGCTACACCTTC | CSVLRAGRDYGYTF
- | - | TRBJ2-1 | TRBV6-4 | TGTGCCAGCAGTGATTCCGCGAGCTCCTACAATGAGCAGTTCTTC | CASSDSASSYNEQFF
- | - | TRBJ1-2 | TRBV28 | TGTGCCAGCAGTTTCCCTCTTTATAACTATGGCTACACCTTC | CASSFPLYNYGYTF
- | - | TRBJ2-5 | TRBV7-2 | TGTGCCAGCAGCTTAGGTGGCGGCGTGGAGACCCAGTACTTC | CASSLGGGVETQYF
- | - | TRBJ2-5 | TRBV6-6 | TGTGCCAGCAGTTACTCGAGGACAGAGACCCAGTACTTC | CASSYSRTETQYF
- | - | TRBJ1-1 | TRBV5-1 | TGCGCCAGCAGCTTACTCGTCTCCACTGAAGCTTTCTTT | CASSLLVSTEAFF
- | - | TRBJ1-5 | TRBV28 | TGTGCCAGCAGTCCCTCCCTGGGGGTAGGCAATCAGCCCCAGCATTTT | CASSPSLGVGNQPQHF
- | - | TRBJ1-1 | TRBV5-1 | TGCGCCAGCAGCTTAATAAAGGGGACGCAGACTGAAGCTTTCTTT | CASSLIKGTQTEAFF
few | - | TRBJ1-1 | TRBV19 | TGTGCCAGTAGTATAGATCCGGGGGACACTGAAGCTTTCTTT | CASSIDPGDTEAFF
- | - | TRBJ2-3 | TRBV6-5 | TGTGCCACCGGCGGCACAGATACGCAGTATTTT | CATGGTDTQYF
- | TRBD1 | TRBJ1-2 | TRBV2 | TGTGCCAGCAGGACAGGGATCACCGGGGGCTACACCTTC | CASRTGITGGYTF
- | TRBD1 | TRBJ2-7 | TRBV6-4 | TGTGCCAGCAGTGACTTCCAGGACAGGGGGTCCTACGAGCAGTACTTC | CASSDFQDRGSYEQYF
few | TRBD1 | TRBJ2-7 | TRBV27 | TGTGCCAGCAGTCCCCTTTTACGACAGGGGAAAAACGAGCAGTACTTC | CASSPLLRQGKNEQYF
- | - | TRBJ1-5 | TRBV30 | TGTGCCTGGAGCGGGGGCAAGTTGAATCAGCCCCAGCATTTT | CAWSGGKLNQPQHF
- | TRBD2 | TRBJ2-5 | TRBV15 | TGTGCCACCAGCAGGGGGAGCGGGAGGGCCTTTGGAGAGACCCAGTACTTC | CATSRGSGRAFGETQYF
- | - | TRBJ2-5 | TRBV19 | TGTGCCAGTAGCCAATCGGGGGTTCAAGAGACCCAGTACTTC | CASSQSGVQETQYF
- | - | TRBJ1-2 | TRBV4-2 | TGTGCCAGCGCACAACCAGGGACGGTGAGGGGCTACACCTTC | CASAQPGTVRGYTF
- | - | TRBJ1-3 | TRBV5-4 | TGTGCCAGCAGCGACCACTACAGGGAAAACTCTGGAAACACCATATATTTT | CASSDHYRENSGNTIYF
- | - | TRBJ2-7 | TRBV6-5 | TGTGCCAGCAGCGCGGGCGGTCCAGGAACCTACGAGCAGTACTTC | CASSAGGPGTYEQYF
few | - | TRBJ2-2 | TRBV25-1 | TGTGCCAGCAGCCGAGGTGGCGGCCTGAACACCGGGGAGCTGTTTTTT | CASSRGGGLNTGELFF
- | - | TRBJ1-2 | TRBV28 | TGTGCCAGCGCAGGGCATAGGGACCCTCAACCACCCAGGGGCTACACCTTC | CASAGHRDPQPPRGYTF
- | - | TRBJ2-5 | TRBV5-1 | TGCGCCAGCAGCGCCTCGACTGAGACCCAGTACTTC | CASSASTETQYF
- | TRBD2 | TRBJ2-1 | TRBV11-3 | TGTGCCAGCAGTTCCGGGACTAGCGGGAGGAATGAGCAGTTCTTC | CASSSGTSGRNEQFF
- | TRBD1 | TRBJ2-5 | TRBV7-2 | TGTGCCAGCAGCACCGGACAGGGTGTAGTAGAGACCCAGTACTTC | CASSTGQGVVETQYF
- | TRBD1 | TRBJ1-2 | TRBV6-1 | TGTGCCAGCAGTGAGCCCTGGGACAGGGCCTATGGCTACACCTTC | CASSEPWDRAYGYTF
- | - | TRBJ1-2 | TRBV2 | TGTGCCAGCCGGTATCGTCGGGACTATGGCTACACCTTC | CASRYRRDYGYTF
few | TRBD1 | TRBJ1-2 | TRBV10-3 | TGTGCCATCAGACCCGACAGGGAAGGGGGCTACACCTTC | CAIRPDREGGYTF